The next 28 T cell receptor beta chains were all read from a single sample in a study of breast tumors, draining lymph nodes, adjacent tissues. Via MiXCR, TCRdb re-called the multiplex PCR reads, giving one row per CDR3 protein. The sample lists about 200,000 distinct CDR3 sequences; about 32% were seen once. Axillary draining lymph nodes of breast cancer patients supplied the node samples. The sequenced sample was axillary lymph node tissue. These receptors were obtained from a female donor with breast cancer. Some clones in this sample may be carry-over from other donors' samples.

The V and J genes are TRBV7-6 and TRBJ2-3, with 11 bases aligning to TRBD2. This CDR3 is built from 18 residues. Germline V gene sequence: CDR1 SGHVS, CDR2 FNYEAQ. The CDR3, as DNA: TGTGCTACAGCCCCCTCGGGACTAGCGGAGATCAGCACAGATACGCAGTATTTT. Translation: CATAPSGLAEISTDTQYF.

This clonotype was detected many times. This chain uses TRBV30 with TRBJ1-4; 7 bases agree with TRBD1. Germline V gives CDR1 GTSNPN, CDR2 SVGIG (reference sequence). This CDR3 contains 16 residues. V trimming: 1 base; J trimming: 7 bases; junction bases outside the gene matches: 12. The CDR3 protein is CAWSAVRQGVGEKLFF. CDR3 DNA sequence: TGTGCCTGGAGTGCGGTTCGACAGGGCGTCGGTGAAAAACTGTTTTTT.

On this clonotype: A much larger clone differs by one base, so this may be a read error. V is TRBV12-3 or TRBV12-4 and J is TRBJ2-7; no clear D. Trimming left V 6 bases short and J 5 bases short, with 14 bases between. This CDR3 spans 13 amino acids. CDR3 bases: TGTGCCAGCAGCCAAGATTTGGTGGACGAGCAGTACTTC. Amino acids: CASSQDLVDEQYF.

A remark on this clonotype: This may be a read error: a much more frequent sequence differs by one nucleotide. This chain joins TRBV9 and TRBJ2-1; no definite D call. CDR1 and CDR2 from the germline V gene are SGDLS and YYNGEE. The CDR3 spans 14 residues. Here the CDR3 DNA reads TGTGCCAGCAGCGTAGCCAACACCTACAATGAGCAGTCCTTC. This translates into CASSVANTYNEQSF.

The J gene is TRBJ1-1, the V gene TRBV20-1, with no clear D. V shed 6 bases and J shed 0 bases, with 14 bases lying between them. Per the germline V gene, CDR1 is DFQATT and CDR2 is SNEGSKA (reference sequence). The CDR3 spans 14 residues. The DNA for the CDR3 is TGCAGTGCCGCAAGAGGGCCCATGAACACTGAAGCTTTCTTT. It translates to CSAARGPMNTEAFF.

With regard to this clonotype: Given a much more abundant clone one base away, this may be a read error. The V and J genes are TRBV6-6 and TRBJ1-4; 7 bases line up with TRBD1. CDR3 length equals 15 residues. The V gene's germline CDR1 is MNHNY and CDR2 SVGAGI (reference sequence). CDR3: CASSAYRGSNEKLSF. CDR3 DNA: TGTGCCAGCAGTGCTTACAGGGGTTCTAATGAAAAACTGTCTTTT.

The sample holds many counts of this clonotype. The chain links TRBV20-1 to TRBJ2-5; D uncertain. Between the trimmed V and J ends, which lost 6 bases and 0 bases, there was a span of 14 bases. Germline V gene sequence: CDR1 DFQATT, CDR2 SNEGSKA (reference sequence). The CDR3 is 14 amino acids. The CDR3 loop is CSASLGYYQETQYF. The CDR3 nucleotides read TGCAGTGCGAGTCTCGGGTACTACCAAGAGACCCAGTACTTC.

The rearrangement links TRBV9 to TRBJ2-2, with a possible D match to TRBD1 (6 bases). Germline CDR1 SGDLS, CDR2 YYNGEE. This CDR3 spans 14 amino acids. Trimming shortened V by 0 bases and J by 5 bases, and 8 bases separated the two germline ends. Written as DNA, the CDR3 is TGTGCCAGCAGCGTAGGGGGGCCTACCGGGGAGCTGTTTTTT. It codes for CASSVGGPTGELFF.

The sample holds many counts of this clonotype. V gene TRBV29-1 combines with J gene TRBJ1-6; D gene unclear. CDR3 length: 13 amino acids. The V gene lost 1 base and the J gene lost 7 bases, with 8 bases spanning the gap. Germline assignment: CDR1 SQVTM and CDR2 ANQGSEA. CDR3 bases: TGCAGCGTTGAAGGGAGGTCAAATTCACCCCTCCACTTT. Translating it yields CSVEGRSNSPLHF.

This clonotype was seen repeatedly, ten times or more. V gene TRBV5-1 combines with J gene TRBJ2-5; D is uncertain. CDR1 and CDR2 from the germline V gene are SGHRS and YFSETQ. The CDR3 length is 12 residues. The germline V and J ends were trimmed by 3 bases and 2 bases, with 5 bases remaining between them. The chain's CDR3 is CASSYSQETQYF. CDR3 DNA: TGCGCCAGCAGCTACTCTCAAGAGACCCAGTACTTC.

This clonotype has at least ten counts. The chain joins TRBV14 to TRBJ2-3; D gene uncertain. Germline CDR1 is SGHDN and CDR2 is FVKESK. V was shortened by 0 bases and J by 0 bases, with 7 bases between the two germline ends. The CDR3 spans 15 residues. This CDR3 is CASSQDGLSTDTQYF. CDR3 DNA: TGTGCCAGCAGCCAAGATGGGTTGAGCACAGATACGCAGTATTTT. The variable domain in full, completed from reference TRBV14 and TRBJ2-3, reads EAGVTQFPSHSVIEKGQTVTLRCDPISGHDNLYWYRRVMGKEIKFLLHFVKESKQDESGMPNNRFLAERTGGTYSTLKVQPAELEDSGVYFCASSQDGLSTDTQYFGPGTRLTVL.

This clonotype appeared a single time. V gene TRBV7-2 combines with J gene TRBJ1-2; weak D call: TRBD1 (5 bases). The CDR3 is made up of 13 amino acids. Germline CDR1 and CDR2: SGHTA and FQGNSA. V was trimmed by 10 bases and J by 2 bases, leaving 14 bases between them. CDR3 region: CATPWGRNYGYTF. The DNA of the CDR3 is TGTGCCACCCCCTGGGGACGAAACTATGGCTACACCTTC.

Of note for this clonotype: The CDR3 end shows no conserved phenylalanine or tryptophan, and so a read error is likely. The chain carries TRBV7-8 and TRBJ2-7; no reliable D call. Germline values: CDR1 SGHVS, CDR2 FQNEAQ. This CDR3 is built from 13 residues. Deletions cut 5 bases from V and 4 bases from J, with 12 bases between. The CDR3 here is CASSQWTGYEQYL. The CDR3 DNA reads TGTGCCAGCAGCCAGTGGACGGGTTACGAGCAGTACCTC.

This sequence joins TRBV5-1 and TRBJ1-4; weak D call: TRBD1 (5 bases). V gave up 9 bases and J gave up 8 bases, with 29 bases separating them. This CDR3 contains 17 residues. Germline lookup yields CDR1 SGHRS and CDR2 YFSETQ. DNA of the CDR3: TGCGCCACCAAGGGAGGCGGGGGTTTTCTGGAGGGAGAAAAACTGTTTTTT. Translation: CATKGGGGFLEGEKLFF.

This sequence joins TRBV2 and TRBJ1-6; 7 bases fit TRBD1. CDR1 and CDR2 (germline): SNHLY, FYNNEI. V shed 6 bases and J 11 bases; nucleotides not matched to a gene: 10. The CDR3 consists of 14 residues. This CDR3 reads CASRTTGVGPPLHF. The CDR3 DNA reads TGTGCCAGCAGAACCACAGGGGTGGGTCCACCCCTCCACTTT. Together with reference TRBV2 and TRBJ1-6, the CDR3 gives the full variable domain: EPEVTQTPSHQVTQMGQEVILRCVPISNHLYFYWYRQILGQKVEFLVSFYNNEISEKSEIFDDQFSVERPDGSNFTLKIRSTKLEDSAMYFCASRTTGVGPPLHFGNGTRLTVT.

The chain is built from TRBV18 and TRBJ1-5; D call uncertain. V was shortened by 3 bases and J by 0 bases, with 9 bases between the two germline ends. Germline-derived CDR1 and CDR2 are KGHSH and LQKENI. This CDR3 is built from 15 residues. CDR3 amino acids: CASSPEHVSNQPQHF. DNA of the CDR3: TGTGCCAGCTCACCGGAGCACGTTAGCAATCAGCCCCAGCATTTT.

This clonotype showed up many times. The J gene is TRBJ1-2, the V gene TRBV10-3, with 12 bases lining up with TRBD1. V shed 7 bases, J shed 6 bases, and the junction held 12 bases outside the gene matches. The CDR3 consists of 16 residues. Per germline, CDR1 ENHRY and CDR2 SYGVKD. The CDR3 nucleotides are TGTGCCATCAAATGGGCCGGGACAGGGGGCAAGGATGGCTACACCTTC. This sequence encodes CAIKWAGTGGKDGYTF.

To note about this clonotype: This sequence may be a read error, since a much larger clone differs from it by one base. The chain employs TRBV19 and TRBJ2-7; 9 bases agree with TRBD2. The length of the CDR3 is 15 residues. Germline V gene sequence: CDR1 LNHDA, CDR2 SQIVND (reference sequence). The DNA of the CDR3 is TGTGACAGTAGTTTGTTAGCGGGGGCCGCTACCGAGCAGTACTTC. Translating it yields CDSSLLAGAATEQYF.

The chain employs TRBV10-3 and TRBJ2-7; the match to TRBD1 covers 7 bases. Germline V gene data show CDR1 as ENHRY and CDR2 as SYGVKD. V lost 4 bases, J lost 6 bases, and 6 bases stayed unmatched. The CDR3 sequence is 13 residues long. The CDR3 spells CAISGQGKSEQYF. CDR3 DNA: TGTGCCATCAGTGGACAGGGCAAGTCCGAGCAGTACTTC.

This clonotype came up a few times. This sequence joins TRBV18 and TRBJ1-1, with a weak D call TRBD1 (5 bases). V lost 3 bases and J lost 10, with 18 bases in between. The CDR3 totals 14 residues. CDR1 and CDR2 (germline): KGHSH, LQKENI. The CDR3 loop reads CASSPTREGRGAFF. As DNA, the CDR3 is TGTGCCAGCTCACCCACGCGGGAGGGAAGGGGAGCTTTCTTT.

In its sample, this clonotype was seen a few times. A much larger clone differs from this one at a single base, so this may be a read error. The genes are TRBV12-5 and TRBJ1-2; D uncertain. V shed 3 bases and J shed 4 bases, with 12 bases lying between them. This CDR3 is built from 14 residues. Germline V gene lookup returns CDR1 LGHNT and CDR2 FRNRAP. This chain's CDR3 is CASGFGSRAYGYTF. In DNA, the CDR3 is TGTGCTAGTGGTTTCGGCAGCCGGGCCTATGGCTACACCTTC.

This clonotype was found many times. The rearrangement joins TRBV7-9 to TRBJ2-6, with TRBD1 identical over 11 bases. V was clipped by 3 bases and J by 0 bases; unmatched bases: 4. The CDR3 contains 18 residues. Germline assignment: CDR1 SEHNR and CDR2 FQNEAQ (reference sequence). The CDR3 reads CASSFWTGGSSGANVLTF. The CDR3 coding sequence is TGTGCCAGCAGCTTCTGGACAGGGGGCTCCTCTGGGGCCAACGTCCTGACTTTC.

A word on this clonotype: A read error is likely, as this CDR3 ends without the conserved phenylalanine or tryptophan. The chain uses TRBV20-1 and TRBJ1-5, with TRBD1 matching over 7 bases. Germline V lookup: CDR1 DFQATT, CDR2 SNEGSKA (reference sequence). The CDR3 has 14 residues. The junction had 9 bases not matched to a gene; V was cut back by 7 bases and J by 3 bases. This CDR3 is CSGGRGQVNQPQHS. The CDR3 DNA sequence: TGCAGTGGGGGAAGAGGACAGGTCAATCAGCCCCAGCATTCT.

This clonotype was counted ten times or more. This chain joins TRBV3-1 and TRBJ2-7, with D perhaps TRBD1 (6 bases). The CDR3 is 15 residues long. The ends were cut back, 5 bases at V and 1 base at J, with 15 bases in the middle. In germline, CDR1 is LGHDT, CDR2 YNNKEL (reference sequence). The CDR3 region is CASSIGQRTSYEQYF. DNA of the CDR3: TGTGCCAGCAGCATAGGACAGCGCACGTCCTACGAGCAGTACTTC.

This clonotype has at least ten counts. V gene TRBV5-5 combines with J gene TRBJ1-2; the D gene is possibly TRBD1 (6 bases). Germline V CDR1 and CDR2: SGHKS, YYEKEE (reference sequence). V shed 4 bases and J shed 8 bases, with 21 bases lying between them. The length of the CDR3 is 15 residues. CDR3: CASSPEQGTARGYTF. CDR3 bases: TGTGCCAGCAGCCCCGAACAGGGAACGGCGCGAGGCTACACCTTC.

The chain has TRBV7-6 and TRBJ2-3; TRBD2 agrees at 10 bases. The CDR3 contains 15 residues. J was trimmed by 2 bases and V by 6 bases; bases with no gene match: 5. Germline V gene data show CDR1 as SGHVS and CDR2 as FNYEAQ. The CDR3: CASRWTSGNTDTQYF. CDR3 sequence (DNA): TGTGCCAGCAGATGGACTAGCGGAAACACAGATACGCAGTATTTT.

The CDR3 reads CASRGTSGDLPELFF. The CDR3 DNA follows: TGTGCCAGCCGAGGGACTAGCGGGGATCTTCCGGAGCTGTTTTTT. The chain couples TRBV7-2 to TRBJ2-2, with TRBD2 matching 13 bases. This CDR3 spans 15 amino acids. The germline gives CDR1 SGHTA, CDR2 FQGNSA. The V segment lost 8 bases and the J segment 10 bases; nucleotides outside the gene matches: 10. Full variable domain (outside the CDR3, taken from reference TRBV7-2 and TRBJ2-2): GAGVSQSPSNKVTEKGKDVELRCDPISGHTALYWYRQSLGQGLEFLIYFQGNSAPDKSGLPSDRFSAERTGGSVSTLTIQRTQQEDSAVYLCASRGTSGDLPELFFGEGSRLTVL.

This clonotype was recorded at least ten times. V usage is TRBV20-1 and J usage is TRBJ2-1; TRBD2 aligns across 11 bases. The CDR3 is 14 residues long. Germline V gives CDR1 DFQATT, CDR2 SNEGSKA (reference sequence). CDR3 sequence reads: CSGHSGRAYNEQFF. The CDR3 region has the DNA TGCAGCGGACATAGCGGGAGGGCCTACAATGAGCAGTTCTTC.